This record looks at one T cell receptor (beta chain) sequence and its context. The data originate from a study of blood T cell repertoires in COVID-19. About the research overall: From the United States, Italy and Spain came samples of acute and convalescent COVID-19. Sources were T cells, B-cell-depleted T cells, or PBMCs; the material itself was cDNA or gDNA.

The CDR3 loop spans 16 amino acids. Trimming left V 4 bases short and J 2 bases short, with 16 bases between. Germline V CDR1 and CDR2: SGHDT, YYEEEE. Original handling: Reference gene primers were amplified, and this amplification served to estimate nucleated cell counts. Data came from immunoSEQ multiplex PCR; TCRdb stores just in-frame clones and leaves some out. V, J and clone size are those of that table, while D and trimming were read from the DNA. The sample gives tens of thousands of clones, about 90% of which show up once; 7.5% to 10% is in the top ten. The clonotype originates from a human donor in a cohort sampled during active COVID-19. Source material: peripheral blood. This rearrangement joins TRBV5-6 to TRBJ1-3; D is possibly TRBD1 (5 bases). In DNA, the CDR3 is TGTGCCAGCAGCCCGCGGGGAAGGGACGCTGGAAACACCATATATTTT. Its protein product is CASSPRGRDAGNTIYF. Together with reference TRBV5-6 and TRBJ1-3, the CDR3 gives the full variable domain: DAGVTQSPTHLIKTRGQQVTLRCSPKSGHDTVSWYQQALGQGPQFIFQYYEEEERQRGNFPDRFSGHQFPNYSSELNVNALLLGDSALYLCASSPRGRDAGNTIYFGEGSWLTVV.